Presented here are 26 T cell receptor beta chains from one specimen sequenced in a study of post-analysis software for immune sequencing data (dated by TCRdb to the mid-2010s). These receptors lack a known antigen. Libraries were made using PCR. TCRdb shows the sequencer as Illumina HiSeq 2500. To reduce PCR and sequencing biases, unique molecular identifiers were incorporated into the TCR beta cDNA libraries. In-frame beta chains were kept once TCRdb had trimmed the public reads at Q25 with fastp and called clones with MiXCR. Identical CDR3 proteins give one entry, which carries the most common genes and DNA. The sample profile shows 350,000 to 450,000 distinct CDR3 sequences; roughly 38% of them were found once. The ten biggest clones cover approximately 7.7% of the sample. Overall results and qualifications from the work: Significantly higher frequencies in patients than in controls were found for a handful of TRBV segments, including TRBV5-6, TRBV5-1 and TRBV20-1.

Sequences were obtained from blood. These receptors were taken from a girl aged 2 to 9 with multiple sclerosis.

This sequence joins TRBV4-1 and TRBJ1-2; 9 positions match TRBD1. V lost 5 bases and J lost 8; bases outside the gene matches: 9. The germline V gene has CDR1 MGHRA and CDR2 YSYEKL. The CDR3 has 14 amino acids. Here the CDR3 reads CASSGQDRGSGYTF. In DNA form, the CDR3 reads TGCGCCAGCAGCGGACAGGACAGGGGAAGCGGCTACACCTTC.

This clonotype was counted between two and nine times. This chain uses TRBV6-5 with TRBJ1-6, with D possibly TRBD1 on 6 matching bases. Germline CDR1 MNHEY, CDR2 SVGAGI. Trimming cost V 1 base and J 10 bases, with 11 bases left between them. The CDR3 runs to 14 residues. CDR3 region: CASSYYREGSPLHF. The CDR3 nucleotides are TGTGCCAGCAGTTACTACAGGGAAGGATCACCCCTCCACTTT.

The CDR3 protein is CSARRRAAQYF. The CDR3 nucleotides read TGCAGTGCTAGACGGAGGGCCGCCCAGTACTTC. The chain uses TRBV20-1 and TRBJ2-7; tentatively, D is TRBD2 (6 bases). The germline gives CDR1 DFQATT, CDR2 SNEGSKA (reference sequence). The V and J ends lost 2 bases and 10 bases respectively, with 12 bases between them. The length of the CDR3 is 11 residues.

CDR3 DNA: TGTGCCAGCAGTTCCCCGGGACAGGGTCTCTTGGGCGGTAAGCAGTTCTTC. Its translation is CASSSPGQGLLGGKQFF. The chain couples TRBV28 to TRBJ2-1; 9 positions agree with TRBD1. CDR3 length equals 17 residues. Looked up from germline, CDR1 is MDHEN and CDR2 is SYDVKM. Trimming took 4 bases from V and 11 from J; bases not matched to a gene: 18.

This clonotype was observed a few times. The J gene is TRBJ2-7, the V gene TRBV6-5; TRBD1 matches 8 bases. Trimming removed 8 bases from V and 5 bases from J; junction bases left unmatched: 14. CDR1 and CDR2 (germline): MNHEY, SVGAGI. This CDR3 is 15 amino acids long. The CDR3 DNA reads as TGTGCCAGCCTCGCATCACCGGACAGGGTACACGAGCAGTACTTC. This translates into CASLASPDRVHEQYF.

V is TRBV29-1 and J is TRBJ2-5; D may be TRBD1 (5 bases). The CDR3 covers 12 residues. Trimming removed 5 bases at V and 3 bases at J, with 10 bases between. Germline V gene data show CDR1 as SQVTM and CDR2 as ANQGSEA. The CDR3 DNA sequence: TGCAGCGTTTCCTCAGGGAAAGAGACCCAGTACTTC. Protein sequence: CSVSSGKETQYF.

The chain employs TRBV6-6 and TRBJ1-5; D may be TRBD1 (6 bases). The ends were cut back, 0 bases at V and 1 base at J, with 13 bases in the middle. The length of the CDR3 is 17 residues. Looked up from germline, CDR1 is MNHNY and CDR2 is SVGAGI (reference sequence). CDR3 DNA sequence: TGTGCCAGCAGTTACTCTTTGGAGGGGGGGAGCAATCAGCCCCAGCATTTT. Its protein product is CASSYSLEGGSNQPQHF.

The gene calls are TRBV20-1 and TRBJ2-4; no clear D gene. Trimming stripped 2 bases from V and 13 bases from J, with 21 bases between. The CDR3 has 14 residues. The germline V gene has CDR1 DFQATT and CDR2 SNEGSKA (reference sequence). The CDR3 DNA follows: TGCAGTGCTAGAAAGAGTAATAGGCCTCGTGAGCAGTACTTC. This sequence encodes CSARKSNRPREQYF.

This clonotype is a singleton in its sample. The rearrangement links TRBV7-8 to TRBJ2-5; 8 bases map to TRBD1. The V gene end was trimmed by 5 bases and the J gene end by 11 bases; junction bases not matched to a gene: 16. This CDR3 comprises 15 residues. Germline V gene sequence: CDR1 SGHVS, CDR2 FQNEAQ. DNA for the CDR3: TGTGCCAGCAGCCCCCGGGACAGGATCGTAAGTGAGCAGTACTTC. Encoded protein: CASSPRDRIVSEQYF.

This clonotype was observed at least ten times. V is TRBV20-1 and J is TRBJ1-5; D is undetermined. The germline V gene has CDR1 DFQATT and CDR2 SNEGSKA (reference sequence). V was clipped by 0 bases and J by 6 bases, with 12 bases between them. This CDR3 is 14 amino acids long. This CDR3 is CSARDTGSSQPQHF. The CDR3 region has the DNA TGCAGTGCTAGAGATACGGGATCGAGTCAGCCCCAGCATTTT.

A few counts support this clonotype. V and J are TRBV5-1 and TRBJ2-7; D is uncertain. Near its end, the DNA agrees better with TRBJ2-5, so the J call may be wrong. This CDR3 has 13 residues. CDR1 and CDR2 (germline): SGHRS, YFSETQ. The CDR3 here is CASSFPRAETQYF. For the CDR3, the DNA is TGCGCCAGCAGCTTCCCTAGGGCCGAGACCCAGTACTTC.

The chain employs TRBV9 and TRBJ1-2, with 10 bases identical to TRBD1. With V trimmed by 6 bases and J by 4 bases, 3 bases remained unmatched. Per the germline V gene, CDR1 is SGDLS and CDR2 is YYNGEE. This CDR3 spans 13 amino acids. CDR3 sequence (DNA): TGTGCCAGCACACGGACAGGGGGCTATGGCTACACCTTC. Translating it yields CASTRTGGYGYTF.

This clonotype has more than one count but fewer than ten. CDR3 in amino acids: CASSLRYPVEQYF. The CDR3 nucleotides are TGTGCCAGCAGTTTACGCTACCCCGTCGAGCAGTACTTC. The chain is built from TRBV28 and TRBJ2-7; D ambiguous. V lost 2 bases to trimming and J lost 6 bases, with 11 bases between them. CDR1 and CDR2 (germline): MDHEN, SYDVKM. This CDR3 region has 13 residues.

The CDR3 here is CASSPVLYNEQFF. The CDR3 nucleotides are TGTGCCAGCAGCCCAGTCCTCTACAATGAGCAGTTCTTC. This chain joins TRBV5-5 and TRBJ2-1; D call uncertain. Looked up from germline, CDR1 is SGHKS and CDR2 is YYEKEE (reference sequence). This CDR3 has 13 amino acids. The V end lost 4 bases, the J end lost 3 bases, and 8 bases lay between the germline ends.

This sequence joins TRBV5-1 and TRBJ2-5, with D perhaps matching TRBD1 or TRBD2 (6 bases each). In germline, CDR1 is SGHRS, CDR2 YFSETQ. CDR3 length equals 15 residues. With 0 bases removed from V and 1 base from J, the gap between germline ends came to 10 bases. The CDR3: CASSLEGGCQETQYF. The DNA of the CDR3 is TGCGCCAGCAGCTTGGAAGGGGGGTGCCAAGAGACCCAGTACTTC.

This clonotype was detected a few times. The chain is built from TRBV7-9 and TRBJ2-1; a possible D gene is TRBD2 (6 bases). Looked up from germline, CDR1 is SEHNR and CDR2 is FQNEAQ (reference sequence). V was pared by 4 bases and J by 2 bases, with 12 bases between. The CDR3 has 15 amino acids. The CDR3 nucleotides read TGTGCCAGCAGCTCTGATGGACTAACCTACAATGAGCAGTTCTTC. Protein product: CASSSDGLTYNEQFF.

J is TRBJ2-5 and V is TRBV7-2; D unresolved. Trimming stripped 4 bases from V and 4 bases from J, with 10 bases between. The CDR3 loop spans 13 amino acids. The germline gives CDR1 SGHTA, CDR2 FQGNSA. This CDR3 reads CASSSRYPETQYF. As DNA, the CDR3 is TGTGCCAGCAGCTCGAGGTACCCAGAGACCCAGTACTTC.

V usage is TRBV12-3 or TRBV12-4 and J usage is TRBJ1-1; D possibly corresponds to TRBD1 (5 bases). The CDR3 consists of 14 residues. V dropped 3 bases and J dropped 5 bases, with 13 bases sitting between them. The CDR3, as DNA: TGTGCCAGCAGTTTGATTGGCGGGGGAACTGAAGCTTTCTTT. Its translation: CASSLIGGGTEAFF.

This chain links TRBV24-1 with TRBJ2-1; tentatively, D is TRBD2 (5 bases). The germline gives CDR1 KGHDR, CDR2 SFDVKD. Trimming removed 6 bases at V and 4 bases at J, with 12 bases between. This CDR3 has 14 amino acids. CDR3 in amino acids: CATSRSEAYNEQFF. CDR3 DNA sequence: TGTGCCACCAGTCGGTCGGAGGCGTACAATGAGCAGTTCTTC.

The rearrangement joins TRBV24-1 to TRBJ1-5; D is unclear. The germline CDR1 and CDR2 sequences are KGHDR and SFDVKD. V was pared by 4 bases and J by 4 bases, with 13 bases between. The CDR3 spans 15 residues. CDR3 bases: TGTGCCACCAGTGAAGGACGGGGTCTTAATCAGCCCCAGCATTTT. This translates into CATSEGRGLNQPQHF.

This clonotype was counted a few times. The CDR3 DNA reads as TGCAGTGTTTACAGGGGAGGAGTTGAAAAACTGTTTTTT. Amino acid sequence: CSVYRGGVEKLFF. The chain combines TRBV20-1 with TRBJ1-4; 7 bases map to TRBD1. Germline CDR1 DFQATT, CDR2 SNEGSKA (reference sequence). V shed 7 bases, J shed 7 bases, and the junction held 9 bases outside the gene matches. This CDR3 comprises 13 residues.

The CDR3 here is CAPRKGAYEQYF. The CDR3 DNA reads as TGTGCCCCCCGAAAGGGTGCCTACGAGCAGTACTTC. This chain links TRBV10-3 with TRBJ2-7, with unresolved D. This CDR3 is 12 amino acids long. Germline V gives CDR1 ENHRY, CDR2 SYGVKD. Deletions cut 11 bases from V and 2 bases from J, with 13 bases between.

This clonotype showed up just a few times. The chain links TRBV27 to TRBJ1-1, with 7 bases that match TRBD1. CDR1 is MNHEY, CDR2 SMNVEV, per germline (reference sequence). The CDR3 is 14 amino acids. V lost 5 bases to trimming and J lost 4 bases; unmatched junction nucleotides: 7. The CDR3 here is CASSITGAFTEAFF. The DNA for the CDR3 is TGTGCCAGCAGTATTACAGGGGCCTTCACTGAAGCTTTCTTT.

This clonotype was counted a few times. The chain links TRBV20-1 to TRBJ2-3; the D is unclear. This CDR3 has 12 residues. Germline V gives CDR1 DFQATT, CDR2 SNEGSKA (reference sequence). V was cut by 6 bases and J by 0 bases, with 7 bases left in between. The CDR3 reads CSAITSTDTQYF. The CDR3 DNA sequence: TGCAGTGCGATAACTAGCACAGATACGCAGTATTTT.

This clonotype was seen a handful of times. The CDR3 DNA follows: TGTGCCAGCAGTATCCCCATAGGGATCCAAGAGACCCAGTACTTC. It yields the protein CASSIPIGIQETQYF. The gene calls are TRBV28 and TRBJ2-5; D remains ambiguous. The CDR3 extends over 15 amino acids. V lost 5 bases, J lost 1 base, and 14 bases lay in between. Germline CDR1 reads MDHEN; CDR2 reads SYDVKM.

This clonotype was counted only a few times. J is TRBJ1-2 and V is TRBV9; D perhaps matches TRBD1 (5 bases). Trimming pared 4 bases from V and 5 bases from J, leaving 15 bases between. The germline V gene encodes CDR1 SGDLS and CDR2 YYNGEE. This CDR3 has 14 amino acids. CDR3 protein: CASSPGGAGYGYTF. The DNA for the CDR3 is TGTGCCAGCAGCCCCGGAGGGGCTGGGTATGGCTACACCTTC.